The clone carrying this TCR beta chain was picked up a small number of times. Its antigen is unknown. This sample is drawn from a study of T-cell memory formation after mild COVID-19. Whole-study findings and limits: CD4+ contracting clones were found mainly in CM and EM, and CD8+ ones in EMRA. Several responding clones turned up in pre-infection memory, indicating that cross-reactive memory may have taken part.

This CDR3 is built from 14 residues. The trim removed 4 bases at V and 2 bases at J, leaving 4 bases unmatched. Germline loops: CDR1 SGHTA, CDR2 FQGNSA. 5'RACE with constant-segment primers built TCRalpha and TCRbeta cDNA libraries with UMIs. MiXCR was run by TCRdb on the 5' RACE reads, yielding one entry per CDR3 protein. The sample lists hundreds of thousands of distinct CDR3 sequences, roughly 22% occurring once. This clonotype originated in an adult woman who had mild COVID-19 (a few samples of this study predate the infection). Cell type and time point are not known. Sequencing input: PBMCs or a T cell subset sorted from them (not recorded which). V usage is TRBV7-2 and J usage is TRBJ2-7, with 8 bases lining up with TRBD1. CDR3 in amino acids: CASSSWTGPYEQYF. The CDR3 nucleotides read TGTGCCAGCAGCTCCTGGACAGGGCCCTACGAGCAGTACTTC.